Listed below are T cell receptor beta chains from one sample, sequenced in a study of T cell repertoires in cytomegalovirus infection. TCRdb fed the reads into MiXCR, producing one record per CDR3 protein. The top ten clones hold roughly half of a sample with approximately 260,000 distinct CDR3 sequences, 17% of them seen once. The source material was CD8+ T cells from PBMCs. These TCRs come from a human donor in good health (CMV status not recorded). Some clones in this sample may be carry-over from other donors' samples. Both conserved end residues are part of each CDR3. The order of the fields is J gene, clone size, V gene, D gene, CDR3 protein, CDR3 DNA. A D gene is named only where the DNA matches it firmly. Size is stated for part of the rows, as once, few or many counts, or as a class when the clone is expanded.

TRBJ2-1,few,TRBV6-1,-,CASSGFPGQWNEQFF,TGTGCCAGCAGTGGCTTCCCGGGACAATGGAATGAGCAGTTCTTC
TRBJ1-5,few,TRBV28,-,CASSSEFSNQPQHF,TGTGCCAGCAGTTCGGAATTTAGCAATCAGCCCCAGCATTTT
TRBJ2-1,many,TRBV7-6,TRBD1,CASSLEPDRGGNEQFF,TGTGCCAGCAGCTTAGAACCGGACAGGGGGGGCAATGAGCAGTTCTTC
TRBJ2-3,few,TRBV4-1,-,CASSQKENSHGDTQYF,TGCGCCAGCAGCCAAAAGGAGAACTCGCATGGAGATACGCAGTATTTT
TRBJ1-1,-,TRBV5-5,TRBD1,CASSSTGQRNTEAFF,TGTGCCAGCAGTTCTACGGGACAGCGGAACACTGAAGCTTTCTTT
TRBJ1-2,-,TRBV7-9,TRBD1,CASSYTGQGAYGYTF,TGTGCCAGCAGCTATACCGGACAGGGGGCCTATGGCTACACCTTC
TRBJ2-1,-,TRBV7-8,TRBD2,CASSLVGRGGVSSSYNEQFF,TGTGCCAGCAGCTTGGTGGGTCGGGGGGGGGTATCAAGCTCCTACAATGAGCAGTTCTTC
TRBJ1-1,few,TRBV28,-,CASSRRWNTEAFF,TGTGCCAGCAGCAGACGGTGGAACACTGAAGCTTTCTTT
TRBJ2-5,-,TRBV20-1,-,CSAPGRGETQYF,TGCAGTGCGCCGGGCAGGGGAGAGACCCAGTACTTC
TRBJ2-7,many,TRBV2,-,CASSVAYEQYF,TGTGCCAGCAGTGTGGCCTACGAGCAGTACTTC
TRBJ2-7,few,TRBV28,-,CASSFRGVTSYEQYF,TGTGCCAGCAGTTTCCGTGGGGTCACCTCCTACGAGCAGTACTTC
TRBJ2-5,-,TRBV28,TRBD2,CASSGTSGGARETQYF,TGTGCCAGCAGTGGGACTAGCGGGGGGGCCAGGGAGACCCAGTACTTC
TRBJ2-7,many,TRBV7-9,-,CASSPRPGYEQYF,TGTGCCAGCAGCCCTCGCCCGGGCTACGAGCAGTACTTC
TRBJ2-1,-,TRBV10-3,-,CAISEPSQGSYNEQFF,TGTGCCATCAGTGAGCCTTCGCAGGGATCCTACAATGAGCAGTTCTTC
TRBJ2-2,many,TRBV29-1,TRBD1,CSVEDPGDRYTGELFF,TGCAGCGTTGAAGATCCGGGGGACAGGTACACCGGGGAGCTGTTTTTT
TRBJ1-4,-,TRBV5-6,-,CASSGMTGAGPEKLFF,TGTGCCAGCAGCGGCATGACAGGCGCCGGACCAGAAAAACTGTTTTTT
TRBJ2-5,-,TRBV28,TRBD2,CAVSSTGTSGGGRETQYF,TGTGCCGTCAGTTCCACAGGGACTAGCGGGGGGGGTCGAGAGACCCAGTACTTC
TRBJ2-1,few,TRBV6-1,-,CASSGSSEAEQFF,TGTGCCAGCAGTGGGTCTAGCGAGGCTGAGCAGTTCTTC
TRBJ2-3,-,TRBV5-5,-,CASSSDITDTQYF,TGTGCCAGCAGTTCGGACATAACAGATACGCAGTATTTT
TRBJ1-1,many,TRBV20-1,-,CSARDPGSDTEAFF,TGCAGTGCTAGAGATCCAGGATCCGACACTGAAGCTTTCTTT
TRBJ1-2,-,TRBV5-4,-,CASSEEGPQLGYTF,TGTGCCAGCAGCGAAGAAGGGCCCCAACTTGGCTACACCTTC
TRBJ1-1,few,TRBV19,TRBD1,CASSIRQGDARRLNTEAFF,TGTGCCAGTAGTATTCGACAGGGGGATGCCCGTCGGTTGAACACTGAAGCTTTCTTT
TRBJ1-5,-,TRBV28,-,CASSPSTSPNQPQHF,TGTGCCAGCAGTCCCTCCACGTCACCCAATCAGCCCCAGCATTTT
TRBJ2-1,-,TRBV5-1,-,CASSSGLGGSYNEQFF,TGCGCCAGCAGCTCGGGACTGGGAGGCTCCTACAATGAGCAGTTCTTC
TRBJ2-7,many,TRBV7-8,TRBD1,CASSLELTGVDRGYEQYF,TGTGCCAGCAGCTTAGAGCTGACAGGGGTCGACCGCGGGTACGAGCAGTACTTC
TRBJ1-5,many,TRBV4-3,-,CASSQGYGTLSNQPQHF,TGCGCCAGCAGCCAAGGGTACGGGACATTGAGCAATCAGCCCCAGCATTTT
TRBJ2-7,many,TRBV11-1,TRBD2,CASSPRREASYEQYF,TGTGCCAGCAGCCCACGCCGGGAGGCATCATACGAGCAGTACTTC
TRBJ2-3,many,TRBV7-6,-,CASSSSPSSTDTQYF,TGTGCCAGCTCCTCTTCCCCTTCAAGCACAGATACGCAGTATTTT
TRBJ1-2,many,TRBV5-5,-,CASSLDSGGYTF,TGTGCCAGCAGCTTGGATTCAGGTGGCTACACCTTC
TRBJ1-5,many,TRBV7-8,-,CASSLGVGNQPQHF,TGTGCCAGCAGCTTAGGGGTAGGCAATCAGCCCCAGCATTTT
TRBJ2-1,many,TRBV7-8,-,CASSLGRANEQFF,TGTGCCAGCAGCTTAGGGCGGGCCAATGAGCAGTTCTTC
TRBJ2-1,-,TRBV11-2,-,CASSLSVNNEQFF,TGTGCCAGCAGCTTGTCAGTGAACAATGAGCAGTTCTTC
TRBJ2-7,-,TRBV29-1,-,CSVLSPQRSDEQYF,TGCAGCGTTTTAAGTCCGCAGAGAAGTGACGAGCAGTACTTC
TRBJ2-1,-,TRBV27,-,CASSLLASSSYNEQFF,TGTGCCAGCAGTCTACTAGCATCGAGCTCCTACAATGAGCAGTTCTTC
TRBJ2-2,-,TRBV11-2,-,CASSFRSFTGELFF,TGTGCCAGCAGCTTTCGCAGCTTCACCGGGGAGCTGTTTTTT
TRBJ2-5,few,TRBV7-9,-,CASSLSTDQETQYF,TGTGCCAGCAGCTTGTCGACAGATCAAGAGACCCAGTACTTC
TRBJ1-2,-,TRBV2,-,CASEEAPYYGYTF,TGTGCCAGCGAGGAAGCTCCCTACTATGGCTACACCTTC
TRBJ2-3,few,TRBV28,-,CASSFTVTDTQYF,TGTGCCAGCAGTTTTACTGTCACAGATACGCAGTATTTT
TRBJ1-5,many,TRBV28,-,CASSFFSAGNQPQHF,TGTGCCAGCAGTTTCTTCTCGGCGGGCAATCAGCCCCAGCATTTT
TRBJ1-6,many,TRBV5-4,TRBD1,CASSSAGTGGALNSPLHF,TGTGCCAGCAGCAGTGCCGGGACAGGGGGCGCCTTGAATTCACCCCTCCACTTT
TRBJ2-1,few,TRBV20-1,-,CSARDYRVSSYNEQFF,TGCAGTGCTAGAGATTATAGGGTGAGCTCCTACAATGAGCAGTTCTTC
TRBJ1-5,many,TRBV6-1,-,CASSEAPSVNQPQHF,TGTGCCAGCAGTGAAGCCCCCAGCGTCAATCAGCCCCAGCATTTT
TRBJ2-5,-,TRBV12-3/TRBV12-4,-,CASSLQGRQETQYF,TGTGCCAGCAGTTTACAGGGCAGGCAAGAGACCCAGTACTTC
TRBJ2-3,many,TRBV7-3,TRBD2,CASSPVAGGTTDTQYF,TGTGCCAGCAGCCCCGTGGCGGGGGGGACCACAGATACGCAGTATTTT
TRBJ2-7,-,TRBV20-1,-,CSARDKRGTDRYEQYF,TGCAGTGCTAGAGATAAGCGCGGGACTGACCGCTACGAGCAGTACTTC
TRBJ2-1,many,TRBV7-2,TRBD1,CASSTRQGYNEQFF,TGTGCCAGCAGCACCCGACAGGGATATAATGAGCAGTTCTTC
TRBJ1-5,many,TRBV7-9,-,CASSSHWNQPQHF,TGTGCCAGCAGCTCGCACTGGAATCAGCCCCAGCATTTT
TRBJ2-7,many,TRBV7-2,-,CASSLEVQFYEQYF,TGTGCCAGCAGCTTAGAAGTACAGTTCTACGAGCAGTACTTC
TRBJ2-7,many,TRBV7-9,-,CASSDAAGAAGDNYEQYF,TGTGCCAGCAGCGATGCTGCCGGTGCGGCAGGGGATAACTACGAGCAGTACTTC
TRBJ2-2,-,TRBV3-1,TRBD2,CASSLSLAANTGELFF,TGTGCCAGCAGCCTGTCGCTAGCGGCGAACACCGGGGAGCTGTTTTTT
TRBJ2-3,-,TRBV5-8,-,CASSLVGTPFTDTQYF,TGTGCCAGCAGCTTGGTGGGCACCCCATTCACAGATACGCAGTATTTT
TRBJ2-1,many,TRBV9,-,CASSPPGGSISYNEQFF,TGTGCCAGCAGCCCACCCGGAGGGTCCATCTCCTACAATGAGCAGTTCTTC
TRBJ2-2,-,TRBV6-2/TRBV6-3,-,CASNQKRGNTGELFF,TGTGCCAGCAATCAGAAGCGTGGGAACACCGGGGAGCTGTTTTTT
TRBJ1-2,few,TRBV7-9,TRBD1,CASSNRDRGQDYGYTF,TGTGCCAGCAGCAACCGGGACAGGGGGCAGGACTATGGCTACACCTTC
TRBJ2-5,few,TRBV5-4,-,CASSHGTAEWGGETQYF,TGTGCCAGCAGCCACGGGACAGCGGAGTGGGGGGGGGAGACCCAGTACTTC
TRBJ1-6,many,TRBV7-2,-,CASSFVGISPLHF,TGTGCCAGCAGCTTCGTCGGCATTTCACCCCTCCACTTT